Following are 9 T cell receptor beta chains from one sample sequenced in a study of cytomegalovirus exposure and HLA in healthy donors. The study ran its PCR with 60 Vbeta and 13 Jbeta primers. Only in-frame clones appear in the TCRdb table, and some are missing; sequencing was by immunoSEQ multiplex PCR. The sample contains 150,000 to 200,000 clones, about 85% of which appear only once. Specimen: PBMCs. The receptor source for this set is a woman aged 50 to 60 in good health and CMV-seropositive.

The V gene is TRBV20-1, the J gene TRBJ2-3, with D unclear. Trimming cost V 4 bases and J 6 bases, with 8 bases left between them. Germline loops: CDR1 DFQATT, CDR2 SNEGSKA (reference sequence). The CDR3 is made up of 11 amino acids. CDR3: CSAMARDTQYF. CDR3 DNA sequence: TGCAGTGCTATGGCGAGGGATACGCAGTATTTT.

This rearrangement joins TRBV19 to TRBJ1-2; 9 nucleotides line up with TRBD1. CDR3 length: 15 residues. Germline values: CDR1 LNHDA, CDR2 SQIVND (reference sequence). V trimming: 3 bases; J trimming: 8 bases; junction bases outside the gene matches: 10. The CDR3 DNA sequence: TGTGCCAGTAGTATTATGGGACAGGGTATAGGAGGCTACACCTTC. It specifies CASSIMGQGIGGYTF.

The J gene is TRBJ2-5, the V gene TRBV7-3; a weak D match, TRBD1 (6 bases). This CDR3 region has 14 residues. The V end was cut by 0 bases, the J end by 4 bases, with 9 bases between. Germline loops: CDR1 SGHTA, CDR2 FQGTGA. The CDR3 nucleotides are TGTGCCAGCAGCTTAACGGCCAGGGGAGAGACCCAGTACTTC. This translates into CASSLTARGETQYF.

The chain couples TRBV2 to TRBJ2-3; TRBD2 aligns across 8 bases. The CDR3 runs 15 residues. V was pared by 3 bases and J by 0 bases, with 2 bases of the junction left unmatched. Germline CDR1 and CDR2: SNHLY and FYNNEI. The CDR3 sequence is CASSDSGGSTDTQYF. In nucleotides, the CDR3 is TGTGCCAGCAGTGATTCGGGGGGGAGCACAGATACGCAGTATTTT.

As to this clone: An end of the junction does not agree with germline; a read error may underlie this. The chain employs TRBV7-7 and TRBJ2-2; D perhaps matches TRBD1 (5 bases). This CDR3 spans 16 amino acids. Germline V gene lookup returns CDR1 SSHAT and CDR2 FNYEAQ (reference sequence). The CDR3 region has the DNA TGTGCTAGCAGCTTAAGTTCAGCCAGGGACACCGGGGAGCTGTTTTTT. Amino acids: CASSLSSARDTGELFF.

This clone was seen a handful of times. V usage is TRBV7-3 and J usage is TRBJ2-1; D perhaps matches TRBD2 (6 bases). CDR1 and CDR2 (germline): SGHTA, FQGTGA. The V end was cut by 3 bases, the J end by 10 bases, with 16 bases between. The CDR3 contains 14 residues. This chain's CDR3 is CASSLGGGPQEQFF. The CDR3 region has the DNA TGTGCCAGCAGCTTGGGAGGTGGACCTCAGGAGCAGTTCTTC.

The chain employs TRBV18 and TRBJ1-1; D not resolved. The V gene lost 2 bases and the J gene lost 5 bases, with 12 bases spanning the gap. This CDR3 comprises 14 residues. Per germline, CDR1 KGHSH and CDR2 LQKENI. CDR3 nucleotide sequence: TGTGCCAGCTCACCAGAAACGTCCGGGACTGAAGCTTTCTTT. Protein product: CASSPETSGTEAFF. Combining the CDR3 with reference TRBV18 and TRBJ1-1 gives the whole variable domain NAGVMQNPRHLVRRRGQEARLRCSPMKGHSHVYWYRQLPEEGLKFMVYLQKENIIDESGMPKERFSAEFPKEGPSILRIQQVVRGDSAAYFCASSPETSGTEAFFGQGTRLTVV.

This rearrangement joins TRBV5-4 to TRBJ1-3; perhaps TRBD1 as D (5 bases). The V gene's germline CDR1 is SGHNT and CDR2 YYREEE (reference sequence). V was shortened by 0 bases and J by 0 bases, with 10 bases between the two germline ends. The CDR3 totals 16 residues. The CDR3 is CASSLGVGHSGNTIYF. The CDR3 DNA reads TGTGCCAGCAGCTTGGGGGTGGGGCACTCTGGAAACACCATATATTTT.

The chain uses TRBV2 and TRBJ2-3, with 10 positions matching TRBD1. Germline V gives CDR1 SNHLY, CDR2 FYNNEI. The CDR3 is made up of 17 amino acids. Trimming cost V 2 bases and J 4 bases; bases outside gene matches: 9. The CDR3 nucleotides are TGTGCCAGCAGTGAAACTGGTAGGACAGGGGGTTCAGATACGCAGTATTTT. As protein: CASSETGRTGGSDTQYF. The full variable domain, in which reference TRBV2 and TRBJ2-3 provide the parts outside the CDR3, is EPEVTQTPSHQVTQMGQEVILRCVPISNHLYFYWYRQILGQKVEFLVSFYNNEISEKSEIFDDQFSVERPDGSNFTLKIRSTKLEDSAMYFCASSETGRTGGSDTQYFGPGTRLTVL.